The rows below give T cell receptor beta chains drawn from one sample of a study of shared clonotypes between healthy human individuals. The protocol was immunoSEQ multiplex PCR, while the TCRdb copy is restricted to in-frame clones and leaves out a portion. The sample gives millions of clones, roughly 94% of which show up once; about 0.13% is in the top ten. What was sequenced was naive CD4+ T cells sorted from blood. These receptors were collected from a man younger than 30 in good health. The CDR3 runs from the conserved cysteine through the conserved F or W. The D gene is left open where the match is weak. Rows may omit the clone size; those that give it use once, few, many or a size class.

clone_size	d_call	v_call	j_call	cdr3_aa	cdr3_nt
once	TRBD2	TRBV6-4	TRBJ2-7	CASSDPILFPRRTSGRSTFSEQYF	TGTGCCAGCAGTGACCCCATCCTCTTTCCTCGAAGGACTAGCGGGAGAAGTACGTTCAGCGAGCAGTACTTC
.	.	TRBV5-1	TRBJ2-7	CASSPRKVGEQYF	TGCGCCAGCAGCCCACGAAAGGTGGGCGAGCAGTACTTC
.	.	TRBV6-1	TRBJ1-3	CASSESPPTLGGIGNTIYF	TGTGCCAGCAGTGAATCCCCCCCGACTCTAGGGGGGATTGGAAACACCATATATTTT
.	.	TRBV28	TRBJ2-3	CASSSQGLGRAGDTQYF	TGTGCCAGCAGTTCTCAGGGGTTGGGGAGGGCAGGGGATACGCAGTATTTT
once	TRBD2	TRBV29-1	TRBJ2-3	CSVAGGATDTQYF	TGCAGCGTTGCCGGGGGGGCCACAGATACGCAGTATTTT
.	TRBD1	TRBV9	TRBJ2-1	CASSVLGQVYNEQFF	TGTGCCAGCAGCGTTCTTGGACAGGTATACAATGAGCAGTTCTTC
.	TRBD1	TRBV6-1	TRBJ1-4	CASSEGWTGNEKLFF	TGTGCCAGCAGTGAAGGTTGGACAGGGAATGAAAAACTGTTTTTT
.	.	TRBV7-9	TRBJ1-3	CASSFPRTDSGNTIYF	TGTGCCAGCAGCTTCCCTCGGACGGACTCTGGAAACACCATATATTTT
.	TRBD1	TRBV27	TRBJ1-4	CASSPDRKEKLFF	TGTGCCAGCAGTCCGGACAGGAAAGAAAAACTGTTTTTT
.	.	TRBV4-3	TRBJ2-2	CASSPRVDYTGELFF	TGCGCCAGCAGCCCCCGTGTGGACTACACCGGGGAGCTGTTTTTT
.	.	TRBV18	TRBJ2-7	CASSPTSSYEQYF	TGTGCCAGCTCACCGACTAGTTCCTACGAGCAGTACTTC
.	TRBD2	TRBV30	TRBJ2-1	CAWSSSGRANEQFF	TGTGCCTGGAGTTCTAGCGGGAGGGCCAATGAGCAGTTCTTC
.	TRBD1	TRBV27	TRBJ2-2	CASSLSSGQGLTGELFF	TGTGCCAGCAGTTTATCGTCGGGACAGGGTCTGACCGGGGAGCTGTTTTTT
.	TRBD1	TRBV5-6	TRBJ2-7	CASSLLRQGSFYEQYF	TGTGCCAGCAGCCTCTTACGACAGGGCTCATTCTACGAGCAGTACTTC
once	.	TRBV7-2	TRBJ1-1	CASSLGLGNTEAFF	TGTGCCAGCAGCTTAGGCCTTGGGAACACTGAAGCTTTCTTT
.	.	TRBV5-1	TRBJ1-4	CASSFGNLFF	TGCGCCAGCAGCTTTGGGAACCTGTTTTTT
.	TRBD1	TRBV9	TRBJ1-2	CASSPRGPGTGELLSGYTF	TGTGCCAGCAGCCCCCGAGGGCCCGGGACAGGGGAACTCTTGTCAGGCTACACCTTC
.	TRBD1	TRBV2	TRBJ2-1	CASRTGRAEQFF	TGTGCCAGCAGGACAGGGCGGGCTGAGCAGTTCTTC
.	TRBD1	TRBV27	TRBJ2-5	CASSLRPRTGLDETQYF	TGTGCCAGCAGTTTACGTCCCCGGACAGGGTTGGATGAGACCCAGTACTTC
.	TRBD1	TRBV18	TRBJ1-5	CASSPGTVDQPQHF	TGTGCCAGCTCGCCTGGGACAGTAGATCAGCCCCAGCATTTT
.	TRBD1	TRBV14	TRBJ2-7	CASSQERTGTYEQYF	TGTGCCAGCAGCCAAGAAAGGACAGGAACCTACGAGCAGTACTTC
.	.	TRBV30	TRBJ1-5	CAWSQGGVNQPQHF	TGTGCCTGGAGCCAAGGGGGGGTGAATCAGCCCCAGCATTTT
.	.	TRBV6-6	TRBJ1-6	CAMRMGINSPLHF	TGTGCCATGCGGATGGGGATAAATTCACCCCTCCACTTT
.	.	TRBV9	TRBJ2-5	CASSSGRETQYF	TGTGCCAGCAGCTCGGGACGGGAGACCCAGTACTTC
.	.	TRBV21-1	TRBJ2-5	CASSRTQNLNRETQYF	TGTGCCAGCAGCAGGACCCAAAACCTGAATCGAGAGACCCAGTACTTC
.	.	TRBV5-4	TRBJ1-2	CASSSPGDRGYTF	TGTGCCAGCAGCTCTCCAGGGGATCGTGGCTACACCTTC
.	.	TRBV27	TRBJ2-1	CASSLKGTNEQFF	TGTGCCAGCAGTTTAAAAGGGACCAATGAGCAGTTCTTC
.	.	TRBV6-5	TRBJ1-2	CASSYSMGREYGYTF	TGTGCCAGCAGTTACTCGATGGGCAGGGAATATGGCTACACCTTC
.	TRBD1	TRBV5-4	TRBJ2-5	CASSLGDRLQETQYF	TGTGCCAGCAGCTTGGGGGACAGGCTCCAAGAGACCCAGTACTTC
.	.	TRBV6-1	TRBJ2-4	CASSEAETRAKNIQYF	TGTGCCAGCAGTGAAGCGGAGACCCGAGCCAAAAACATTCAGTACTTC
.	TRBD2	TRBV10-1	TRBJ2-1	CASTPRVGAGVGNEQFF	TGCGCCAGCACCCCGAGGGTCGGAGCGGGAGTAGGGAATGAGCAGTTCTTC
.	TRBD2	TRBV10-3	TRBJ2-1	CAAGGSSYNEQFF	TGTGCCGCGGGGGGGAGTTCCTACAATGAGCAGTTCTTC
.	.	TRBV28	TRBJ1-2	CASSSLYGYTF	TGTGCCAGCAGTTCGCTTTATGGCTACACCTTC
once	.	TRBV28	TRBJ1-3	CASGSINPDYAGNTIYF	TGTGCCAGCGGTTCCATCAATCCCGATTACGCTGGAAACACCATATATTTT
.	TRBD1	TRBV5-5	TRBJ1-4	CASSGGTGKDEKLFF	TGTGCCAGCAGCGGAGGGACAGGGAAAGATGAAAAACTGTTTTTT
.	.	TRBV9	TRBJ2-3	CASSVRGTDTQYF	TGTGCCAGCAGCGTCCGGGGCACAGATACGCAGTATTTT
.	.	TRBV11-2	TRBJ2-5	CASSSHREETQYF	TGTGCCAGCAGCTCCCACAGGGAGGAGACCCAGTACTTC
.	TRBD1	TRBV19	TRBJ2-7	CASSISGTGQIYEQYF	TGTGCCAGTAGTATATCGGGCACGGGACAGATCTACGAGCAGTACTTC
.	.	TRBV30	TRBJ1-5	CAWSRWGGNQPQHF	TGTGCCTGGAGTCGGTGGGGCGGCAATCAGCCCCAGCATTTT
.	.	TRBV29-1	TRBJ1-3	CSVVGRHSGNTIYF	TGCAGCGTAGTGGGACGGCACTCTGGAAACACCATATATTTT